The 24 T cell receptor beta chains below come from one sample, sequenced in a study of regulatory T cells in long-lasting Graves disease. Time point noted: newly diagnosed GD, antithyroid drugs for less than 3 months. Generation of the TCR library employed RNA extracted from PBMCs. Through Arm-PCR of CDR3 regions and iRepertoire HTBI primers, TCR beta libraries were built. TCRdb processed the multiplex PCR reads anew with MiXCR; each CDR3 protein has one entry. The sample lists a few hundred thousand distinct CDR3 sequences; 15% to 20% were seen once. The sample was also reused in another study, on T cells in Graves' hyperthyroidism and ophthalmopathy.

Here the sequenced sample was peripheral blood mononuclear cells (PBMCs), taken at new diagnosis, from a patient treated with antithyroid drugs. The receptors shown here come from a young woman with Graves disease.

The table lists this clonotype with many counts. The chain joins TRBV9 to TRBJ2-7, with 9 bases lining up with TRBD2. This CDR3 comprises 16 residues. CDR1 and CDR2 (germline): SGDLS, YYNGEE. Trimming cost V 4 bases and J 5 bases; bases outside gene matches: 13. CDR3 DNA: TGTGCCAGCAGCCCACGTCCCTCTAGCGGGACCCACGAGCAGTACTTC. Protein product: CASSPRPSSGTHEQYF.

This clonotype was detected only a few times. The chain's CDR3 is CASSQRSRGLGNTIYF. The CDR3 coding sequence is TGCGCCAGCAGCCAACGGTCCAGGGGACTCGGAAACACCATATATTTT. V gene TRBV4-1 combines with J gene TRBJ1-3; perhaps TRBD1 as D (6 bases). The CDR3 length is 16 residues. Germline CDR1 and CDR2: MGHRA and YSYEKL. The V end was cut by 2 bases, the J end by 4 bases, with 15 bases between.

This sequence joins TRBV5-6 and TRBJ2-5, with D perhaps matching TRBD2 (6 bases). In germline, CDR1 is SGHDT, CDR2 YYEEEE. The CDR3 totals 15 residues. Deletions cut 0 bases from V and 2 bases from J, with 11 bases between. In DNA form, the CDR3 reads TGTGCCAGCAGCTTGGCCGCGGGATCGCAAGAGACCCAGTACTTC. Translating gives CASSLAAGSQETQYF.

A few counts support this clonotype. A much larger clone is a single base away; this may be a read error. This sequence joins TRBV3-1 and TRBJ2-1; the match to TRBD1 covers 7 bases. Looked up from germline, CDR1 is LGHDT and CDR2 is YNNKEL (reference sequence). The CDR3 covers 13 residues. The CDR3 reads CASSQMTGSEQSF. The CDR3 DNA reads TGTGCCAGCAGCCAGATGACAGGGAGTGAGCAGTCCTTC.

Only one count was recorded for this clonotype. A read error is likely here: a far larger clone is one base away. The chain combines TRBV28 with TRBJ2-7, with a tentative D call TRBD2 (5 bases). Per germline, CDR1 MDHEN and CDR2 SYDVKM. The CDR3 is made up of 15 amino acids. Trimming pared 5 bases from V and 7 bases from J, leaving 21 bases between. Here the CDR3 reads CASSAQASRRREQYF. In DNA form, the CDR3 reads TGTGCCAGCAGTGCGCAGGCTAGCAGGAGACGGGAGCAGTACTTC.

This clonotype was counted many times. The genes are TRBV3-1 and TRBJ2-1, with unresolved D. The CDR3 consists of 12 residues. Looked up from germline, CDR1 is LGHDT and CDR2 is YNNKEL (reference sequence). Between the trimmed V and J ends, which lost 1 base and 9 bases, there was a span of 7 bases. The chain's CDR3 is CASSQAWGEQFF. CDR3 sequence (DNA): TGTGCCAGCAGCCAAGCCTGGGGTGAGCAGTTCTTC.

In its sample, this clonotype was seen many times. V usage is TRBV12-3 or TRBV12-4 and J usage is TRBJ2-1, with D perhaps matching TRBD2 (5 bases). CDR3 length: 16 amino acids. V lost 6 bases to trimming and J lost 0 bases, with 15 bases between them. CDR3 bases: TGTGCCAGCAGCTCAGGACTTCTTAGCTCCTACAATGAGCAGTTCTTC. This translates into CASSSGLLSSYNEQFF.

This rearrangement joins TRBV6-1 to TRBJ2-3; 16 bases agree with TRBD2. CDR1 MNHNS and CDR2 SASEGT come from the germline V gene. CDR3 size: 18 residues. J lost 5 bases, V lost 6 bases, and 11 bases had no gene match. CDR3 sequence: CASSTTGTSGGARDTQYF. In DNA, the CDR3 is TGTGCCAGCAGCACCACCGGGACTAGCGGGGGGGCCAGAGATACGCAGTATTTT.

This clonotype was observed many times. The CDR3, as DNA: TGCGCCAGCAGCTACACGGAGACCCAGTACTTC. This sequence encodes CASSYTETQYF. This chain connects TRBV5-1 to TRBJ2-5; D gene uncertain. With 3 bases removed from V and 5 bases from J, the gap between germline ends came to 5 bases. Germline loops: CDR1 SGHRS, CDR2 YFSETQ. The CDR3 totals 11 residues.

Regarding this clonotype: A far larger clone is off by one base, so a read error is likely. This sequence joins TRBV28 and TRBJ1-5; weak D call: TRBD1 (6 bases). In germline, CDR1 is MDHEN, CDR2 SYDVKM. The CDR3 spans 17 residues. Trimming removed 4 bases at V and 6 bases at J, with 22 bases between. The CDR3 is CASSSTGRSLNGQPQHF. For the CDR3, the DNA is TGTGCCAGCAGTTCTACAGGGAGGTCGCTTAACGGTCAGCCCCAGCATTTT.

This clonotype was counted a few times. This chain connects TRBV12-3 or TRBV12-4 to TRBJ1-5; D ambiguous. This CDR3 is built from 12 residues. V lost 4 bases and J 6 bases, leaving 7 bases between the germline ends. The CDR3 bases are TGTGCCAGCAGTTACGAGGGTCAGCCCCAGCATTTT. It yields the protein CASSYEGQPQHF.

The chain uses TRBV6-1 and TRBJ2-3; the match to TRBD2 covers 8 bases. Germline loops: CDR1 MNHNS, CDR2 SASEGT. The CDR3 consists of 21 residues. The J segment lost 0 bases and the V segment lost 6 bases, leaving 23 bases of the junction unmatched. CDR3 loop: CASSPGPIRAGVYLSTDTQYF. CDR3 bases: TGTGCCAGCAGCCCGGGGCCGATAAGAGCGGGAGTATACCTTAGCACAGATACGCAGTATTTT.

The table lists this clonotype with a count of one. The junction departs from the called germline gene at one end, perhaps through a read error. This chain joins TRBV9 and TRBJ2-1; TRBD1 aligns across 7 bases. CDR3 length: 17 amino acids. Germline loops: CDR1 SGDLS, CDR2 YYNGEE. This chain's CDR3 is CANSVRGQRGVGNEQFF. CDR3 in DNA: TGTGCCAACAGCGTTAGGGGGCAACGGGGTGTAGGCAATGAGCAGTTCTTC.

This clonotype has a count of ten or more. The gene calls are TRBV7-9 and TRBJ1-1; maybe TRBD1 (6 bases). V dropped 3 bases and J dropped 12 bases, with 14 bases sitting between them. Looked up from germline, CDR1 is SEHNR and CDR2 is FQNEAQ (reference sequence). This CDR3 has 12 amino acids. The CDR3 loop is CASSLGDTGSFF. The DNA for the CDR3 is TGTGCCAGCAGCTTGGGGGACACCGGTTCTTTCTTT.

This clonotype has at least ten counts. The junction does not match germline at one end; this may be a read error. The CDR3 region is CASSLDRNNEQFF. The DNA for the CDR3 is TGTGCCAGCAGCTTAGACAGAAACAATGAGCAGTTCTTC. The chain carries TRBV5-1 and TRBJ2-1; D is perhaps TRBD1 (5 bases). Germline CDR1 SGHRS, CDR2 YFSETQ. The CDR3 totals 13 residues.

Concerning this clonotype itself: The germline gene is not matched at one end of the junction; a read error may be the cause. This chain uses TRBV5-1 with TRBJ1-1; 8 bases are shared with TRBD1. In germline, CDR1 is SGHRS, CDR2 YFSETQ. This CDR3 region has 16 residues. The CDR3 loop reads CASSPNRGVMNTVAFF. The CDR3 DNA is TGCGCCAGCAGCCCTAACAGGGGGGTAATGAACACTGTAGCTTTCTTT.

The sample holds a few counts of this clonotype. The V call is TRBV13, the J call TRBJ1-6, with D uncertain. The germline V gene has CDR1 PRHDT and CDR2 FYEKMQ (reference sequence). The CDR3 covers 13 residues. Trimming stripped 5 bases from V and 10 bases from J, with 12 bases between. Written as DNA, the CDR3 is TGTGCCAGCAGCCCTACTAGGGTCTCACCCCTCCACTTT. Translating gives CASSPTRVSPLHF.

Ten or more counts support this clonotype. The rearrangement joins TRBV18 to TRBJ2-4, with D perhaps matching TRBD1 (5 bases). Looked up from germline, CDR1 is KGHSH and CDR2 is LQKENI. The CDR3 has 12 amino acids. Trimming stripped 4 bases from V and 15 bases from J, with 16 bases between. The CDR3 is CASSRRDSIVYF. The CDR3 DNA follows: TGTGCCAGCTCACGACGAGACAGTATCGTGTACTTC.

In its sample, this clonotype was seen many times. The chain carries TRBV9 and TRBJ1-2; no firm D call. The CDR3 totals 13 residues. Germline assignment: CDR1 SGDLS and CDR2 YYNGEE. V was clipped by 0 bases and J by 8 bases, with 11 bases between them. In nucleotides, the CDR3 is TGTGCCAGCAGCGTAGGGAGAGCCCGGGGCTACACCTTC. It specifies CASSVGRARGYTF.

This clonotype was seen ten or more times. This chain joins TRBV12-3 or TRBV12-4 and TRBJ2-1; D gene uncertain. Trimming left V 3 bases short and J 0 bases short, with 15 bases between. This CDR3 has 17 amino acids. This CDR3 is CASSFVSGYGSYNEQFF. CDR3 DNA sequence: TGTGCCAGCAGTTTTGTTTCCGGTTACGGCTCCTACAATGAGCAGTTCTTC.

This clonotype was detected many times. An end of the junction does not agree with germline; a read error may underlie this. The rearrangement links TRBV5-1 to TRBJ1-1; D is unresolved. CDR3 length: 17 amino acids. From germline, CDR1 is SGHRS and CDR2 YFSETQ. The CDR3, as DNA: TGTGCCAGCAGCTTGGAATCAGTGAGAAGAGGGAACACTGAAGCTTTCTTT. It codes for CASSLESVRRGNTEAFF.

CDR3 sequence: CASSPTSTGELFF. The CDR3 bases are TGCGCCAGCAGCCCGACATCAACCGGGGAGCTGTTTTTT. This rearrangement joins TRBV5-1 to TRBJ2-2; D not resolved. Trimming took off 4 bases at V and 5 bases at J, with 9 bases between the two ends. The length of the CDR3 is 13 residues. The germline CDR1 and CDR2 sequences are SGHRS and YFSETQ.

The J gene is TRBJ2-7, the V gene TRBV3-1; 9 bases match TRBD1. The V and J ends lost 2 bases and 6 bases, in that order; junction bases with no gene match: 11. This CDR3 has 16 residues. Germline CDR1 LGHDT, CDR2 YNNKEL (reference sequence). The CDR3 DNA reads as TGTGCCAGCAGCCAAACCTCCGGGACAGGGAAGGTCGAGCAGTACTTC. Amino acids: CASSQTSGTGKVEQYF.

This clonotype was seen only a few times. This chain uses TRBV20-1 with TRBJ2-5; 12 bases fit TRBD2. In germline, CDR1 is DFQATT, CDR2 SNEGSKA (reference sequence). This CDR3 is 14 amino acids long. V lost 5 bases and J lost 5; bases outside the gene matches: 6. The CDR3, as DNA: TGCAGTGCTTCTAGACTAGCGGGGGAGGAGACCCAGTACTTC. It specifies CSASRLAGEETQYF.